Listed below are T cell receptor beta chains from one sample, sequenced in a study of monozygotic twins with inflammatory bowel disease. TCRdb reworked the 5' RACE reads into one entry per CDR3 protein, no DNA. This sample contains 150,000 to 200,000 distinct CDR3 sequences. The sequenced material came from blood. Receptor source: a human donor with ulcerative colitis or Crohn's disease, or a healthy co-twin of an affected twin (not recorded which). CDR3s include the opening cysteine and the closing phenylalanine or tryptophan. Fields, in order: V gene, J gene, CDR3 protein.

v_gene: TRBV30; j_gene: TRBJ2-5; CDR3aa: CAWSVSGEETQYF
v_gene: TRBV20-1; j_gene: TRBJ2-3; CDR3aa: CSAQKPGQGVQNTDTQYF
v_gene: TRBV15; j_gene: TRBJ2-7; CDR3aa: CATNRAGVSNEQYF
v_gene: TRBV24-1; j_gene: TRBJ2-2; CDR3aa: CATSEPTFGILNTGELFF
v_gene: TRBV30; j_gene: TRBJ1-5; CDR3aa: CAWRHKGDQPQHF
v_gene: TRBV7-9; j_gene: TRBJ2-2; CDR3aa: CASSLARKNTGELFF
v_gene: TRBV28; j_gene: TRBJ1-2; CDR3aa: CASSPNRGSNYGYTF
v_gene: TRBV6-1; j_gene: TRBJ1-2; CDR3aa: CASSQRREQGYGYTF
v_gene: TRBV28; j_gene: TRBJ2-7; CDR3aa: CASAGGEYEQYF
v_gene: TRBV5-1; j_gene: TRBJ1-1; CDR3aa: CASSLGQGGMNTEAFF
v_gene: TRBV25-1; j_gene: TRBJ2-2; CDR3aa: CASSDLGQEANTGELFF
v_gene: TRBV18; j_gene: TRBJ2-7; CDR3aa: CASSPPWGEQYF
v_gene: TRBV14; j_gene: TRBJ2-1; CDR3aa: CASSQGIRAGQFF
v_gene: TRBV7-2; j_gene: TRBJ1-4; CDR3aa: CASSAGVGEKLFF
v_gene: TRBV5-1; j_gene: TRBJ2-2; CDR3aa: CASSPDRRDTGELFF
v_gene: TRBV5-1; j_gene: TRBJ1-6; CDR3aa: CASSSSRESPLHF
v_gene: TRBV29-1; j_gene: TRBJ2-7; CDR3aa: CSGRTPTYEQYF
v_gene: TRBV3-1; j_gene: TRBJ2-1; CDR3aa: CASSQDSSGATEQFF
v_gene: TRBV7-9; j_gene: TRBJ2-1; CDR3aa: CASSLGLAGIHEQFF
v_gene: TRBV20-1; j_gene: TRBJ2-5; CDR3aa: CSVLGQETQYF
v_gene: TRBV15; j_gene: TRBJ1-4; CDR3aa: CATSAAGRLTEKLFF
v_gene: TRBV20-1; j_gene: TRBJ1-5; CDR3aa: CSARVLDGINQPQHF
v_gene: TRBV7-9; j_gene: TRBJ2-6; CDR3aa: CASSLGQGNSGANVLTF
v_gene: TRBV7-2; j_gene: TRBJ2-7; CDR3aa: CASSPKGTYEQYF
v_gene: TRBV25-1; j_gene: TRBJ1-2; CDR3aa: CASSPGLLYGYTF
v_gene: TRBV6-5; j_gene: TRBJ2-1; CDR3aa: CASKEQRYNEQFF
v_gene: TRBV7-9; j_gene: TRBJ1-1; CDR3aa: CASSPRDRLNTEAFF
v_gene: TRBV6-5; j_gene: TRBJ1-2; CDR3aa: CASKPDRAAGYTF
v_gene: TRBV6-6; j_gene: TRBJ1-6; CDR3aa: CASSYAGRESPLHF
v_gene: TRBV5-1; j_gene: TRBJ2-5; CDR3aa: CASSWSSGRLGETQYF
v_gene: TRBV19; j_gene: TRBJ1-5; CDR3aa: CASKTDRGLNQPQHF
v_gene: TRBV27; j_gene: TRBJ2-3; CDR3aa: CASSLGQETDTQYF
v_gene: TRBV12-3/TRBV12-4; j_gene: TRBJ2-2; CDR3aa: CASSQREGAGELFF
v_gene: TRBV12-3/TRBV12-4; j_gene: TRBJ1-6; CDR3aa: CASSPKDSPLHF
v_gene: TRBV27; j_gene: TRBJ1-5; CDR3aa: CASSPGPDSNQPQHF
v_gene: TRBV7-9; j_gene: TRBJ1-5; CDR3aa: CASSLAFDRANQPQHF